Presented here are 4 T cell receptor beta chains from one specimen sequenced in a study of blood T cell repertoires in COVID-19. Clones were read by immunoSEQ multiplex PCR, and TCRdb kept only the in-frame ones, dropping some. The profile shows 200,000 to 300,000 clones, roughly 88% of them singletons. The sequenced sample consisted of peripheral blood. The receptors shown here come from a man aged 80 or over with acute or convalescent COVID-19.

The gene calls are TRBV28 and TRBJ2-5, with TRBD1 as a possible D gene (5 bases). Germline-derived CDR1 and CDR2 are MDHEN and SYDVKM. The CDR3 is made up of 13 amino acids. V lost 6 bases and J 5 bases, leaving 13 bases between the germline ends. The CDR3 bases are TGTGCCAGCAGAATGCAGGGCTGGGAGACCCAGTACTTC. Protein: CASRMQGWETQYF.

This clone is a singleton in its sample. The chain employs TRBV27 and TRBJ1-2; 8 bases map to TRBD1. V shed 6 bases, J shed 5 bases, and the junction held 5 bases outside the gene matches. The germline V gene encodes CDR1 MNHEY and CDR2 SMNVEV (reference sequence). The CDR3 totals 13 residues. The chain's CDR3 is CASSRQGRYGYTF. The CDR3 DNA is TGTGCCAGCAGCCGACAGGGGAGGTATGGCTACACCTTC.

This clone was counted between two and nine times. The CDR3 here is CASSLGQGNSPLHF. The CDR3 DNA reads TGTGCCAGCAGCTTGGGACAGGGGAATTCACCCCTCCACTTT. The chain carries TRBV11-2 and TRBJ1-6, with 10 bases fitting TRBD1. This CDR3 region has 14 residues. Germline V gene lookup returns CDR1 SGHAT and CDR2 FQNNGV. J lost 7 bases, V lost 3 bases, and 0 bases had no gene match.

V gene TRBV2 combines with J gene TRBJ2-4; no firm D call. This CDR3 is 16 amino acids long. Germline CDR1 reads SNHLY; CDR2 reads FYNNEI. The ends were cut back, 1 base at V and 6 bases at J, with 16 bases in the middle. CDR3 sequence (DNA): TGTGCCAGCAGTGAAGTTGGCCTCTCTAGTGGAAACATTCAGTACTTC. Its translation is CASSEVGLSSGNIQYF.